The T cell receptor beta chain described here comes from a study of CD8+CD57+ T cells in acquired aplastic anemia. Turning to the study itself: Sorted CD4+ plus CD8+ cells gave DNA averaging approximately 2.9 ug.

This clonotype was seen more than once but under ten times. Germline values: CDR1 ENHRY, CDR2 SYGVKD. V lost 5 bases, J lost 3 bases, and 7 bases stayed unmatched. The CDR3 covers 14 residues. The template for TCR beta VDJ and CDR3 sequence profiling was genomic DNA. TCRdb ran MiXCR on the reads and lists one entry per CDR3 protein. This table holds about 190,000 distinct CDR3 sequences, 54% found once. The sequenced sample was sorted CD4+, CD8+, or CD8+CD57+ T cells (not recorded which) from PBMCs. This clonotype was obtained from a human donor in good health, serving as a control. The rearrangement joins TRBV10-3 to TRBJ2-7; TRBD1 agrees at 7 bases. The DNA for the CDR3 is TGTGCCATCAGTCACCGGGACAGACTCTACGAGCAGTACTTC. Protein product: CAISHRDRLYEQYF.